This T cell receptor beta chain was profiled in a study of patients and donors after allogeneic stem cell transplantation. From the RT-PCR reads, TCRdb called clonotypes with MiXCR, one entry per CDR3 protein. The data hold approximately 88,000 distinct CDR3 sequences, with around 5% observed a single time. There are 14 residues in the CDR3. Germline trimming cut 4 bases from V and 5 bases from J; bases unmatched to any gene: 6. Germline loops: CDR1 SGHTS, CDR2 YDEGEE. Sequencing was performed on blood, either unsorted or a sorted T cell fraction (not recorded which). The receptor was derived from a human donor who was either an allogeneic HSCT recipient or a stem cell or donor lymphocyte infusion donor (not recorded which). It is not recorded whose cells these are; they may come from a transplant donor. The chain has TRBV5-8 and TRBJ2-7; TRBD2 matches at 10 bases. CDR3 loop: CASSPTSGVHEQYF. CDR3 DNA: TGTGCCAGCAGCCCAACTAGCGGGGTCCACGAGCAGTACTTC. The entire variable domain, with the rest obtained from reference TRBV5-8 and TRBJ2-7, is as follows: EAGVTQSPTHLIKTRGQQATLRCSPISGHTSVYWYQQALGLGLQFLLWYDEGEERNRGNFPPRFSGRQFPNYSSELNVNALELEDSALYLCASSPTSGVHEQYFGPGTRLTVT.